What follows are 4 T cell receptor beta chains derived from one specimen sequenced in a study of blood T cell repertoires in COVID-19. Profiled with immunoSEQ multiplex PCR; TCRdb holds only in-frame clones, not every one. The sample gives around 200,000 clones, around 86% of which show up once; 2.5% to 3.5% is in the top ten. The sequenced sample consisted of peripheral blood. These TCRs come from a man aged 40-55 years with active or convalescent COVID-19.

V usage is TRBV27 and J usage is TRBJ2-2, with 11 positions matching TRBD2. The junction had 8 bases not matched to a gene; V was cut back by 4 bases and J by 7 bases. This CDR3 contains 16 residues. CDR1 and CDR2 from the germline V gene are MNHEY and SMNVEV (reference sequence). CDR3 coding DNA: TGTGCCAGCAGTTCTCTACTAGCGGGGGAGGTCGGGGAGCTGTTTTTT. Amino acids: CASSSLLAGEVGELFF.

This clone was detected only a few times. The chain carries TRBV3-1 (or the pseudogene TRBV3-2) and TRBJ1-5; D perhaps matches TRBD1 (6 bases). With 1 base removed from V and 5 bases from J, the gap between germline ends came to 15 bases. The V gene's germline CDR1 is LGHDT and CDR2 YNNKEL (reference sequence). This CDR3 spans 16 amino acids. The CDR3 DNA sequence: TGTGCCAGCAGCCAAGGAGGCAGGGGTGGCGATCAGCCCCAGCATTTT. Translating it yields CASSQGGRGGDQPQHF.

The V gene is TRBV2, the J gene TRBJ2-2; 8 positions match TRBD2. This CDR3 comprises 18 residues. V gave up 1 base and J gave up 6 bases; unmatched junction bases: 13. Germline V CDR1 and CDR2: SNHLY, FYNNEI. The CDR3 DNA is TGTGCCAGCAGTGAAGGAATGGGAGCGGGGGACTCGCCCGGGGAGCTGTTTTTT. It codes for CASSEGMGAGDSPGELFF. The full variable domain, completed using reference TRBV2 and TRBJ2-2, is EPEVTQTPSHQVTQMGQEVILRCVPISNHLYFYWYRQILGQKVEFLVSFYNNEISEKSEIFDDQFSVERPDGSNFTLKIRSTKLEDSAMYFCASSEGMGAGDSPGELFFGEGSRLTVL.

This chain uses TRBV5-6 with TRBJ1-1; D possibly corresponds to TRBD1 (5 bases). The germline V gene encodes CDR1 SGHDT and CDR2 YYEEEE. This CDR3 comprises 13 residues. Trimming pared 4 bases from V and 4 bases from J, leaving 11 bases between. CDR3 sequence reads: CASSNTGTTEAFF. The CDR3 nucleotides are TGTGCCAGCAGCAATACAGGAACCACTGAAGCTTTCTTT.